A single sample gave rise to the 26 T cell receptor beta chains below, sequenced in a study of T cell clonality in common variable immunodeficiency. TCRdb's table, derived via immunoSEQ multiplex PCR, lists solely in-frame clones and lacks some. Sampling found 55,000 to 65,000 clones, none seen once. Sequenced input: peripheral blood mononuclear cells. These receptors all stem from a person aged 18 to 75 in good health.

This clone was seen ten or more times. The read terminates 3 residues before the CDR3 end, so the remaining end is supplied by the germline J gene. The genes are TRBV2 and TRBJ1-5; possibly TRBD1 for D (5 bases). Germline CDR1 is SNHLY and CDR2 is FYNNEI. The CDR3 loop spans 14 amino acids. The germline V and J ends were trimmed by 3 bases and 0 bases, with 6 bases remaining between them. CDR3 DNA (partial): TGTGCCAGCAGTGACGGGGGTAGCAATCAGCCC. This translates into CASSDGGSNQP. The whole CDR3 sequence reads CASSDGGSNQPQHF.

This clone was counted ten times or more. The CDR3 extends 3 residues past the end of the read, so its final part is completed from the germline J gene. J is TRBJ2-4 and V is TRBV7-8; a weak D match, TRBD1 (5 bases). The ends were cut back, 1 base at V and 1 base at J, with 14 bases in the middle. CDR3 length: 17 amino acids. CDR1 is SGHVS and CDR2 is FQNEAQ in the germline V gene. CDR3 DNA, as far as it was read: TGTGCCAGCAGCTTAGATGGTAGGGGAAGTGCCAAAAACATT. It is translated as CASSLDGRGSAKNI. The whole CDR3 sequence reads CASSLDGRGSAKNIQYF.

This clone has a handful of counts. CDR3 DNA (partial): TGCGCCAGCAGTGACCGACTAGCGGGTAGCCACAATGAG. Protein: CASSDRLAGSHNE. The CDR3 as a whole reads CASSDRLAGSHNEQFF. The J gene is TRBJ2-1, the V gene TRBV10-2; 10 nucleotides align to TRBD2. The read ends 3 residues shy of where the CDR3 ends; the end is completed using the germline J gene. CDR3 length equals 16 residues. Germline CDR1 and CDR2: WSHSY and SAAADI. V lost 3 bases and J lost 5; bases outside the gene matches: 7.

At least ten counts were recorded for this clone. Coverage ceases 3 residues before the CDR3 finishes, and the germline J gene fills in the end. This rearrangement joins TRBV20-1 to TRBJ2-3, with 8 bases identical to TRBD2. Unmatched junction bases numbered 10, after V lost 2 bases and J lost 0 bases. Germline CDR1 DFQATT, CDR2 SNEGSKA (reference sequence). The CDR3 runs to 17 residues. The DNA read from the CDR3 is TGCAGTGCTAGACCAATCCCGGGCGGGAGGAGCACAGATACG. Its translation is CSARPIPGGRSTDT. Given in full, the CDR3 is CSARPIPGGRSTDTQYF.

This clone was found many times. The CDR3 extends 3 residues past the end of the read, so its final part is completed from the germline J gene. The chain recombines TRBV23-1 with TRBJ2-4, with TRBD1 identical over 9 bases. TRBV23-1 is filed as an ORF, its function uncertain. This CDR3 comprises 16 residues. The V and J ends lost 4 bases and 2 bases, in that order; junction bases with no gene match: 6. CDR3: CASSPGTGRSKNIQYF. The covered CDR3 bases are TGCGCCAGCAGTCCGGGGACAGGGAGGTCCAAAAACATT.

This clone was seen many times. The DNA ends 3 residues before the CDR3 does, and the rest of the CDR3 is filled in from the germline J gene. The chain is built from TRBV4-2 and TRBJ2-1; D call uncertain. The CDR3 length is 15 residues. With 4 bases removed from V and 0 bases from J, the gap between germline ends came to 10 bases. Germline values: CDR1 LGHNA, CDR2 YNFKEQ. The CDR3 sequence: CASSLYYYSYNEQFF. The CDR3 DNA, read in part, is TGTGCCAGCAGCCTATACTATTACTCCTACAATGAG.

In its sample, this clone ranks as medium-sized. The read halts 3 residues ahead of the CDR3 end, with the missing end drawn from the germline J gene. The chain uses TRBV5-4 and TRBJ2-7; TRBD2 matches at 11 bases. This CDR3 has 16 amino acids. Per the germline V gene, CDR1 is SGHNT and CDR2 is YYREEE (reference sequence). The trim removed 5 bases at V and 3 bases at J, leaving 10 bases unmatched. Partial CDR3 DNA: TGTGCCAGCAGTAACCGACTAGCGGGAACACACTACGAG. Protein product: CASSNRLAGTHYE. The whole CDR3 protein reads CASSNRLAGTHYEQYF.

This clone was detected many times. A junction end diverges from the germline sequence, so it may reflect a read error. Sequencing ends 3 residues short of the CDR3 end; the germline J gene provides the rest. V gene TRBV4-2 combines with J gene TRBJ1-6, with 9 bases that match TRBD1. Germline V lookup: CDR1 LGHNA, CDR2 YNFKEQ. CDR3 size: 14 residues. The DNA read from the CDR3 is TGCGCCAGCAGCCATACAGGGGGCGATTCACCC. It is translated as CASSHTGGDSP. The full-length CDR3 reads as CASSHTGGDSPLHF.

In its sample, this clone was seen many times. The read ends 3 residues before the CDR3 terminus; that terminus is restored from the germline J gene. V usage is TRBV7-2 and J usage is TRBJ2-7, with D possibly TRBD2 on 5 matching bases. The CDR3 covers 14 residues. In germline, CDR1 is SGHTA, CDR2 FQGNSA. V dropped 6 bases and J dropped 3 bases, with 15 bases sitting between them. The sequenced part of the CDR3 DNA is TGTGCCAGCAGTCTAGCCCCTGGAAACTACGAG. It encodes CASSLAPGNYE. The entire CDR3 reads CASSLAPGNYEQYF.

This clone was picked up many times. The CDR3 end lies 3 residues beyond the end of the read and is filled in from the germline J gene. V gene TRBV28 combines with J gene TRBJ1-4, with D maybe TRBD1 (6 bases). The CDR3 has 13 residues. V was trimmed by 7 bases and J by 8 bases, leaving 14 bases between them. Germline lookup yields CDR1 MDHEN and CDR2 SYDVKM. The CDR3 protein is CASKRGQGEKLFF. The part of the CDR3 DNA that was read is TGTGCCAGCAAAAGGGGACAAGGAGAAAAA.

There are many counts of this clone. The CDR3 goes on 3 residues after the read ends, and that part is filled in from the germline J gene. Additional DNA sequences in this sample encode the identical CDR3. The V call is TRBV18, the J call TRBJ1-4; D not resolved. Trimming took off 6 bases at V and 5 bases at J, with 4 bases between the two ends. Germline V CDR1 and CDR2: KGHSH, LQKENI. There are 11 residues in the CDR3. The CDR3 protein is CASSLNEKLFF. CDR3 bases read: TGTGCCAGCTCCCTGAATGAAAAA.

This clone was seen repeatedly, ten times or more. The observed sequence ends 3 residues before the CDR3 terminus, with the missing tail filled in from the germline J gene. This chain joins TRBV28 and TRBJ2-7; 15 nucleotides agree with TRBD2. The CDR3 runs 16 residues. Germline assignment: CDR1 MDHEN and CDR2 SYDVKM. J lost 2 bases, V lost 10 bases, and 9 bases had no gene match. CDR3 DNA (partial): TGTGCCACCTCCGGGACTAGCGGGAGGCCGCCCTACGAG. It codes for CATSGTSGRPPYE. The whole CDR3 reads CATSGTSGRPPYEQYF.

This clone was seen many times. Read coverage stops 3 residues before the CDR3 terminus; the germline J gene supplies the remainder. V is TRBV12-3 or TRBV12-4 and J is TRBJ2-3, with D maybe TRBD1 (5 bases). The CDR3 sequence is 16 residues long. The V and J ends lost 5 bases and 4 bases respectively, with 19 bases between them. This CDR3 is CASSQYVVGAADTQYF. Partial CDR3 DNA: TGTGCCAGCAGTCAGTACGTGGTTGGGGCAGCAGATACG.

This clone was picked up many times. The read terminates 3 residues before the CDR3 end, so the remaining end is supplied by the germline J gene. The chain employs TRBV19 and TRBJ2-5, with 9 bases matching TRBD1. Trimming removed 3 bases from V and 3 bases from J; junction bases left unmatched: 8. The CDR3 is 16 residues long. CDR1 and CDR2 from the germline V gene are LNHDA and SQIVND (reference sequence). CDR3 in amino acids: CASSIILGQGKETQYF. The sequenced CDR3 bases are TGTGCCAGTAGTATTATTTTGGGACAGGGTAAAGAGACC.

This clone showed up many times. Sequencing ends 3 residues short of the CDR3 end; the germline J gene provides the rest. The rearrangement joins TRBV30 to TRBJ1-1; the match to TRBD1 covers 7 bases. V gave up 6 bases and J gave up 5 bases; unmatched junction bases: 6. Germline loops: CDR1 GTSNPN, CDR2 SVGIG (reference sequence). This CDR3 has 12 amino acids. This CDR3 reads CACQTGLTEAFF. CDR3 bases read: TGTGCCTGTCAGACAGGGTTGACTGAA.

The sample holds many counts of this clone. With the read ending 3 residues before the CDR3 end, the germline J gene is used to fill in that end. The gene calls are TRBV18 and TRBJ2-2; D call uncertain. The germline V gene has CDR1 KGHSH and CDR2 LQKENI. The CDR3 extends over 18 amino acids. V lost 3 bases and J 0 bases, leaving 17 bases between the germline ends. The sequenced part of the CDR3 DNA is TGTGCCAGCTCACCTTTTGGCTTCAAAATCTCGAACACCGGGGAG. It specifies CASSPFGFKISNTGE. The entire CDR3 protein is CASSPFGFKISNTGELFF.

This clone was recorded many times. The read ends 3 residues shy of where the CDR3 ends; the end is completed using the germline J gene. The rearrangement joins TRBV6-1 to TRBJ2-6; D remains ambiguous. Trimming took 0 bases from V and 1 from J, leaving 10 bases between them. CDR3 length equals 17 residues. The germline CDR1 and CDR2 sequences are MNHNS and SASEGT. CDR3: CASSEAWWPSGANVLTF. Partial CDR3 DNA: TGTGCCAGCAGTGAAGCATGGTGGCCGTCTGGGGCCAACGTC.

This clone has a handful of counts. The read terminates 3 residues ahead of where the CDR3 ends, so the germline J gene completes it. The chain links TRBV7-9 to TRBJ2-7; 10 bases fit TRBD1. The length of the CDR3 is 15 residues. CDR1 and CDR2 (germline): SEHNR, FQNEAQ (reference sequence). V lost 5 bases to trimming and J lost 3 bases; unmatched junction nucleotides: 7. The CDR3 sequence: CASSHSRDRGYEQYF. Partial CDR3 DNA: TGTGCCAGCAGCCACAGCCGGGACAGGGGCTACGAG.

This clone has ten or more counts. Read data end 3 residues before the CDR3 end; the end is taken from the germline J gene. The chain carries TRBV2 and TRBJ1-4; the match to TRBD1 covers 9 bases. CDR3 length: 15 amino acids. CDR1 and CDR2 from the germline V gene are SNHLY and FYNNEI. The V gene end was trimmed by 4 bases and the J gene end by 5 bases; junction bases not matched to a gene: 5. The part of the CDR3 DNA that was read is TGTGCCAGCAGTGCGCTCGGGACAGGGAATGAAAAA. Residues: CASSALGTGNEK. The whole CDR3 is CASSALGTGNEKLFF.

This clone showed up many times. The CDR3 end lies 3 residues beyond the end of the read and is filled in from the germline J gene. The chain recombines TRBV5-6 with TRBJ2-1; 8 bases are a match to TRBD1. With V trimmed by 4 bases and J by 9 bases, 12 bases remained unmatched. Germline V gives CDR1 SGHDT, CDR2 YYEEEE. The CDR3 spans 15 residues. The CDR3 sequence: CASSTAGGISGEQFF. CDR3 DNA, as far as it was read: TGTGCCAGCAGCACCGCAGGGGGCATTTCGGGTGAG.

This clone was counted many times. With the read ending 3 residues before the CDR3 end, the germline J gene is used to fill in that end. The genes are TRBV18 and TRBJ2-3; weak D call: TRBD2 (6 bases). Per germline, CDR1 KGHSH and CDR2 LQKENI. The CDR3 is made up of 15 amino acids. Trimming took 3 bases from V and 0 from J, leaving 10 bases between them. The CDR3 DNA, read in part, is TGTGCCAGCTCACCGACGGGACTCAGCACAGATACG. Protein product: CASSPTGLSTDT. The entire CDR3 reads CASSPTGLSTDTQYF.

The sample holds many counts of this clone. The sequence runs out 3 residues before the end of the CDR3; the remainder is reconstructed from the germline J gene. The chain employs TRBV6-1 and TRBJ2-7; the D call may be TRBD1 or TRBD2 (5 bases each). The CDR3 extends over 14 amino acids. V was clipped by 3 bases and J by 0 bases, with 9 bases between them. Germline CDR1 MNHNS, CDR2 SASEGT. The CDR3 DNA, read in part, is TGTGCCAGCAGTGACGAGGGGAGCTCCTACGAG. Protein sequence: CASSDEGSSYE. From start to end, the CDR3 is CASSDEGSSYEQYF.

There are many counts of this clone. The CDR3 end falls 3 residues outside the read, so it is completed with the germline J gene. This sequence joins TRBV28 and TRBJ1-4, with 9 nucleotides matching TRBD1. Germline V CDR1 and CDR2: MDHEN, SYDVKM. Losses at the gene ends were 5 bases for V and 10 bases for J; bases not matched to a gene: 11. There are 15 residues in the CDR3. CDR3 DNA (partial): TGTGCCAGCAGTACCTGGACAGGGGCCGGAGGAAAA. Its translation is CASSTWTGAGGK. The entire CDR3 is CASSTWTGAGGKLFF.

This clone was seen at least ten times. The sequenced fragment ends 3 residues before the CDR3 boundary, so the rest is inferred from the germline J gene. The genes are TRBV20-1 and TRBJ2-3; 9 bases line up with TRBD1. This CDR3 contains 16 residues. The junction had 12 bases not matched to a gene; V was cut back by 6 bases and J by 2 bases. Germline CDR1 and CDR2: DFQATT and SNEGSKA (reference sequence). The CDR3 loop is CSAPDRDRANTDTQYF. The CDR3 bases that were read are TGCAGTGCCCCGGATCGGGACAGGGCCAACACAGATACG.

This clone appeared many times. The missing CDR3 end, 3 residues past where the read stops, is filled in from the germline J gene. The gene calls are TRBV24-1 and TRBJ2-3; 8 bases map to TRBD1. CDR3 length: 14 amino acids. The germline CDR1 and CDR2 sequences are KGHDR and SFDVKD. After removal of 4 bases from V and 5 bases from J, the junction contained 4 bases not matched to a gene. CDR3 DNA, as far as it was read: TGTGCCACCAGTGAACTGACAGGGGAAGATACG. Its protein is CATSELTGEDT. The full CDR3 protein reads CATSELTGEDTQYF.

This clone was seen a handful of times. The CDR3 is cut off 3 residues early in the read; its end comes from the germline J gene. This rearrangement joins TRBV7-9 to TRBJ2-3; TRBD2 matches at 7 bases. V shed 3 bases and J 2 bases; nucleotides not matched to a gene: 2. The CDR3 runs 14 residues. Germline CDR1 reads SEHNR; CDR2 reads FQNEAQ (reference sequence). The DNA read from the CDR3 is TGTGCCAGCAGCTTCAGCGGGAACACAGATACG. The encoded protein is CASSFSGNTDT. The entire CDR3 reads CASSFSGNTDTQYF.